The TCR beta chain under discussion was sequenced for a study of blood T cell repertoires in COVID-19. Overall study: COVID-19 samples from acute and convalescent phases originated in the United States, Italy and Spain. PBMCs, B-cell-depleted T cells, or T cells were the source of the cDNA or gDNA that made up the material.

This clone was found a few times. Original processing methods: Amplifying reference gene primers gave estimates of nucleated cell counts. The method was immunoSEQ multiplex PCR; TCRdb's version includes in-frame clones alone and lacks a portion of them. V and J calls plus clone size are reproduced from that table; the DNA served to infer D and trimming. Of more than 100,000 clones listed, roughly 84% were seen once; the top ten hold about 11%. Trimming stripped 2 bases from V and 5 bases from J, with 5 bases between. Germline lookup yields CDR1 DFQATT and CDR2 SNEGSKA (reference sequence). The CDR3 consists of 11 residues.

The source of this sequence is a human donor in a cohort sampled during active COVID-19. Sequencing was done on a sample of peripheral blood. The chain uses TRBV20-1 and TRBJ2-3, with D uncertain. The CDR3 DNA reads TGCAGTGCTAGACAGTTAGATACGCAGTATTTT. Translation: CSARQLDTQYF.